The 11 T cell receptor beta chains listed next were all sequenced from one sample in a study of blood T cells in healthy people across ages. For the second PCR, which ran for roughly 7 to 11 cycles, a sample-barcoded 5' primer and a J-beta primer mix were used. TCRdb recomputed calls from the 5' RACE reads with MiXCR, one row per CDR3 protein. In the table there are around 1,000,000 distinct CDR3 sequences, more than 30% of which are singletons. Source material: blood. The origin of the receptors is a man aged 18 to 30 in good health.

The CDR3 loop is CASSQAAAVEQFF. The CDR3 nucleotides are TGTGCCAGCAGCCAAGCGGCGGCGGTGGAGCAGTTCTTC. The rearrangement joins TRBV3-1 to TRBJ2-1; D unclear. There are 13 residues in the CDR3. V lost 1 base, J lost 10 bases, and 11 bases lay in between. Germline CDR1 reads LGHDT; CDR2 reads YNNKEL (reference sequence).

V and J are TRBV4-1 and TRBJ2-4; TRBD1 matches at 8 bases. CDR1 is MGHRA, CDR2 YSYEKL, per germline. J gave up 6 bases and V 4 bases, and 8 bases lay outside the gene matches. The CDR3 is 15 amino acids. The CDR3 DNA follows: TGCGCCAGCAGCCGGACCGGGACAGGATTAAACATTCAGTACTTC. Translating gives CASSRTGTGLNIQYF.

The rearrangement joins TRBV19 to TRBJ1-5; D is unresolved. CDR3 length equals 14 residues. V was shortened by 6 bases and J by 4 bases, with 13 bases between the two germline ends. Per germline, CDR1 LNHDA and CDR2 SQIVND (reference sequence). CDR3 protein: CASSRREHNQPQHF. The CDR3 bases are TGTGCCAGTAGCCGCCGGGAACATAATCAGCCCCAGCATTTT.

CDR3 sequence (DNA): TGCGCCAGCAGCCAAGATTGGGATTGGGACTCCTACAATGAGCAGTTCTTC. This translates into CASSQDWDWDSYNEQFF. The J gene is TRBJ2-1, the V gene TRBV4-3; D unresolved. This CDR3 has 17 amino acids. V was cut by 0 bases and J by 0 bases, with 12 bases left in between. The germline V gene encodes CDR1 LGHNA and CDR2 YSLEER.

The chain is built from TRBV12-5 and TRBJ1-2; D not certain. There are 14 residues in the CDR3. Germline V gives CDR1 LGHNT, CDR2 FRNRAP. Trimming shortened V by 5 bases and J by 4 bases, and 14 bases separated the two germline ends. CDR3: CASGPGDLAYGYTF. The CDR3 coding sequence is TGTGCTAGTGGTCCCGGGGATTTGGCCTATGGCTACACCTTC. The full variable domain, with the rest looked up from reference TRBV12-5 and TRBJ1-2, is DARVTQTPRHKVTEMGQEVTMRCQPILGHNTVFWYRQTMMQGLELLAYFRNRAPLDDSGMPKDRFSAEMPDATLATLKIQPSEPRDSAVYFCASGPGDLAYGYTFGSGTRLTVV.

This clonotype has a handful of counts. The J gene is TRBJ2-2, the V gene TRBV27; D assignment may be TRBD1 or TRBD2 (5 bases each). CDR3 length: 13 residues. Germline assignment: CDR1 MNHEY and CDR2 SMNVEV (reference sequence). The V gene lost 2 bases and the J gene lost 6 bases, with 7 bases spanning the gap. CDR3 loop: CASSLLGAGELFF. The CDR3 DNA reads as TGTGCCAGCAGTTTACTGGGGGCCGGGGAGCTGTTTTTT.

This clonotype was detected only once. V and J are TRBV11-2 and TRBJ1-6; D is perhaps TRBD1 (6 bases). With 5 bases removed from V and 12 bases from J, the gap between germline ends came to 11 bases. CDR1 is SGHAT, CDR2 FQNNGV, per germline. CDR3 size: 12 residues. The CDR3 DNA is TGTGCCAGCAGCGCACAGGGCCTACCCCTCCACTTT. Residues: CASSAQGLPLHF.

This chain joins TRBV11-1 and TRBJ1-1; a possible D gene is TRBD1 (5 bases). V was pared by 2 bases and J by 3 bases, with 10 bases between. From germline, CDR1 is SGHAT and CDR2 FQDESV (reference sequence). This CDR3 is built from 14 residues. CDR3 sequence: CASSLWGADTEAFF. CDR3 DNA sequence: TGTGCCAGCAGCTTATGGGGCGCGGACACTGAAGCTTTCTTT.

This clonotype was seen only a few times. CDR3 DNA: TGTGCCAGCAGCGTAGCGGCGGGGGGGCCTAGCACAGATACGCAGTATTTT. Protein sequence: CASSVAAGGPSTDTQYF. V gene TRBV9 combines with J gene TRBJ2-3; 9 bases are a match to TRBD2. The CDR3 has 17 residues. Germline V gives CDR1 SGDLS, CDR2 YYNGEE. V was clipped by 0 bases and J by 0 bases; unmatched bases: 5.

The genes are TRBV12-3 or TRBV12-4 and TRBJ2-1, with 7 bases matching TRBD2. The CDR3 runs to 15 residues. After removal of 0 bases from V and 8 bases from J, the junction contained 7 bases not matched to a gene. The CDR3 nucleotides read TGTGCCAGCAGTTTAGCGCGGGGGACGAGGGATGAGCAGTTCTTC. It specifies CASSLARGTRDEQFF.

The table lists this clonotype with many counts. The J gene is TRBJ2-1, the V gene TRBV29-1; D perhaps matches TRBD2 (5 bases). Per the germline V gene, CDR1 is SQVTM and CDR2 is ANQGSEA. The germline V and J ends were trimmed by 6 bases and 8 bases, with 17 bases remaining between them. There are 13 residues in the CDR3. CDR3 protein: CSVERTFKDEQFF. DNA of the CDR3: TGCAGCGTAGAGAGGACTTTTAAGGATGAGCAGTTCTTC.